This entry lists 17 T cell receptor beta chains sequenced from one sample in a study of T cells in Graves' hyperthyroidism and ophthalmopathy. RNA transcripts yielded amplified TCR beta CDR3 regions. HTBI primers were employed in a first-round RT-PCR of the TCR CDR3. Via MiXCR, TCRdb re-called the multiplex PCR reads, giving one row per CDR3 protein. In the table there are about 380,000 distinct CDR3 sequences, roughly 14% of which are singletons. The sequenced material came from blood. The receptors shown here come from a man aged 25-40 years with Graves' hyperthyroidism that later progressed to Graves' ophthalmopathy.

This clonotype has a handful of counts. The chain is built from TRBV4-1 and TRBJ1-1; D not certain. The CDR3 loop spans 16 amino acids. The V end was cut by 3 bases, the J end by 0 bases, with 14 bases between. CDR1 is MGHRA, CDR2 YSYEKL, per germline. In nucleotides, the CDR3 is TGCGCCAGCAGCCACAAAGCAAGGCGGCTGAACACTGAAGCTTTCTTT. Amino acids: CASSHKARRLNTEAFF.

This clonotype was picked up a small number of times. The chain employs TRBV4-1 and TRBJ1-5, with 12 bases identical to TRBD1. The CDR3 length is 14 residues. V dropped 5 bases and J dropped 7; count of bases not matched to a gene: 3. Germline CDR1 reads MGHRA; CDR2 reads YSYEKL. CDR3 loop: CASSWDRGQQPQHF. CDR3 nucleotide sequence: TGCGCCAGCAGCTGGGACAGGGGGCAACAGCCCCAGCATTTT.

This clonotype was recorded at least ten times. The chain joins TRBV9 to TRBJ2-1; D unclear. Trimming left V 0 bases short and J 0 bases short, with 7 bases between. The CDR3 is 15 amino acids. Germline V gives CDR1 SGDLS, CDR2 YYNGEE. This chain's CDR3 is CASSVDPGSYNEQFF. The CDR3 coding sequence is TGTGCCAGCAGCGTAGACCCGGGCTCCTACAATGAGCAGTTCTTC.

Ten or more counts support this clonotype. This chain connects TRBV29-1 to TRBJ2-2, with no clear D. Trimming took off 3 bases at V and 6 bases at J, with 5 bases between the two ends. Germline CDR1 is SQVTM and CDR2 is ANQGSEA. CDR3 size: 11 residues. The CDR3: CSVESAGELFF. For the CDR3, the DNA is TGCAGCGTTGAGTCGGCCGGGGAGCTGTTTTTT.

The chain employs TRBV27 and TRBJ2-1; TRBD2 is a possible D gene (6 bases). CDR1 MNHEY and CDR2 SMNVEV come from the germline V gene (reference sequence). Trimming stripped 5 bases from V and 3 bases from J, with 17 bases between. This CDR3 is built from 16 residues. This CDR3 is CASSTHAGPLYNEQFF. Here the CDR3 DNA reads TGTGCCAGCAGTACACATGCGGGGCCCCTCTACAATGAGCAGTTCTTC.

This clonotype occurred many times. The CDR3 here is CASSYRGGNIQYF. The DNA of the CDR3 is TGTGCCAGCAGTTACAGAGGAGGAAACATTCAGTACTTC. V and J are TRBV6-5 and TRBJ2-4; the D gene is possibly TRBD2 (5 bases). The V end lost 2 bases, the J end lost 6 bases, and 8 bases lay between the germline ends. From germline, CDR1 is MNHEY and CDR2 SVGAGI. There are 13 residues in the CDR3.

The J gene is TRBJ2-5, the V gene TRBV6-1, with 10 bases that match TRBD2. The V gene's germline CDR1 is MNHNS and CDR2 SASEGT. The CDR3 is 19 amino acids. V lost 6 bases, J lost 7 bases, and 23 bases stayed unmatched. The CDR3 coding sequence is TGTGCCAGCAGACCCCCCCCCCGTACTAGCGGGGTCTTCAAGGGGACCCAGTACTTC. Encoded protein: CASRPPPRTSGVFKGTQYF.

This clonotype came up many times. The chain couples TRBV7-9 to TRBJ1-2; D gene uncertain. The V gene's germline CDR1 is SEHNR and CDR2 FQNEAQ (reference sequence). This CDR3 is 15 amino acids long. V was clipped by 5 bases and J by 6 bases, with 19 bases between them. CDR3 region: CASSPGRERANGYTF. The CDR3 DNA reads as TGTGCCAGCAGCCCCGGGCGGGAGCGGGCGAATGGCTACACCTTC.

This clonotype was observed a handful of times. The CDR3 DNA follows: TGTGCCAGCAGCAAAATTTCGGGGGGGTTCTCCTACGAGCAGTACTTC. Its protein is CASSKISGGFSYEQYF. V usage is TRBV7-9 and J usage is TRBJ2-7, with 8 bases identical to TRBD2. Germline CDR1 is SEHNR and CDR2 is FQNEAQ (reference sequence). This CDR3 is 16 amino acids long. The V gene end was trimmed by 5 bases and the J gene end by 0 bases; junction bases not matched to a gene: 9.

This chain's CDR3 is CASSFPKHGQNNSPLHF. Written as DNA, the CDR3 is TGTGCCAGCAGTTTCCCAAAACATGGACAGAATAATTCACCCCTCCACTTT. The V and J genes are TRBV27 and TRBJ1-6; TRBD1 might be the D (6 bases). The CDR3 spans 17 residues. V was clipped by 3 bases and J by 5 bases, with 17 bases between them. Germline assignment: CDR1 MNHEY and CDR2 SMNVEV (reference sequence).

The CDR3 DNA reads TGTGCCAGCAGTGAATTTCAGGGCAATGGCTACACCTTC. It encodes CASSEFQGNGYTF. The chain couples TRBV25-1 to TRBJ1-2; tentative D call: TRBD1 (5 bases). V was pared by 1 base and J by 6 bases, with 9 bases between. CDR1 is MGHDK, CDR2 SYGVNS, per germline. The CDR3 runs 13 residues.

This clonotype was seen repeatedly, ten times or more. The chain joins TRBV19 to TRBJ1-1; the D gene is possibly TRBD1 (6 bases). Germline loops: CDR1 LNHDA, CDR2 SQIVND (reference sequence). V lost 9 bases and J lost 0, with 17 bases in between. The CDR3 loop spans 15 amino acids. The CDR3 coding sequence is TGTGCCAGCTCCCCGTATGGGGACATGAACACTGAAGCTTTCTTT. Translating gives CASSPYGDMNTEAFF.

This clonotype was counted a single time. This clone may be a read error of a much larger clone one base away. The chain recombines TRBV27 with TRBJ2-1, with 11 bases identical to TRBD2. V lost 2 bases, J lost 12 bases, and 12 bases stayed unmatched. The germline CDR1 and CDR2 sequences are MNHEY and SMNVEV (reference sequence). CDR3 size: 16 residues. CDR3: CASSLVGVAGGHGQFF. For the CDR3, the DNA is TGTGCCAGCAGTTTAGTTGGGGTAGCGGGGGGGCATGGGCAGTTCTTC.

V is TRBV5-1 and J is TRBJ2-7, with D perhaps TRBD1 (5 bases). With 0 bases removed from V and 6 bases from J, the gap between germline ends came to 19 bases. Germline V lookup: CDR1 SGHRS, CDR2 YFSETQ. The CDR3 is 16 residues long. CDR3 in DNA: TGCGCCAGCAGCTTGGGTATGGCACAGGCCCCTGTCGAGCAGTACTTC. Protein: CASSLGMAQAPVEQYF. The variable domain in full, with the rest retrieved from reference TRBV5-1 and TRBJ2-7, is KAGVTQTPRYLIKTRGQQVTLSCSPISGHRSVSWYQQTPGQGLQFLFEYFSETQRNKGNFPGRFSGRQFSNSRSEMNVSTLELGDSALYLCASSLGMAQAPVEQYFGPGTRLTVT.

This clonotype was observed at least ten times. The genes are TRBV2 and TRBJ2-7, with 7 bases fitting TRBD1. Germline V gene sequence: CDR1 SNHLY, CDR2 FYNNEI. The CDR3 is made up of 12 amino acids. The ends lost 9 bases at V and 5 bases at J; junction bases unmatched: 7. The CDR3 here is CASDRGGDEQYF. In DNA, the CDR3 is TGTGCCAGTGACAGAGGGGGCGACGAGCAGTACTTC.

Ten or more counts support this clonotype. This sequence joins TRBV5-1 and TRBJ1-1; D is unclear. The V end lost 6 bases, the J end lost 0 bases, and 12 bases lay between the germline ends. The CDR3 covers 14 residues. Germline V gene lookup returns CDR1 SGHRS and CDR2 YFSETQ. The CDR3 DNA follows: TGCGCCAGCAACTTAAACACTTTGAACACTGAAGCTTTCTTT. Translated, it gives CASNLNTLNTEAFF.

The chain recombines TRBV5-6 with TRBJ2-3; TRBD1 matches 7 bases. V dropped 2 bases and J dropped 5; count of bases not matched to a gene: 8. CDR3 size: 15 residues. In germline, CDR1 is SGHDT, CDR2 YYEEEE. Here the CDR3 reads CASSFVERGQDTQYF. Written as DNA, the CDR3 is TGTGCCAGCAGCTTTGTTGAGAGGGGGCAAGATACGCAGTATTTT.